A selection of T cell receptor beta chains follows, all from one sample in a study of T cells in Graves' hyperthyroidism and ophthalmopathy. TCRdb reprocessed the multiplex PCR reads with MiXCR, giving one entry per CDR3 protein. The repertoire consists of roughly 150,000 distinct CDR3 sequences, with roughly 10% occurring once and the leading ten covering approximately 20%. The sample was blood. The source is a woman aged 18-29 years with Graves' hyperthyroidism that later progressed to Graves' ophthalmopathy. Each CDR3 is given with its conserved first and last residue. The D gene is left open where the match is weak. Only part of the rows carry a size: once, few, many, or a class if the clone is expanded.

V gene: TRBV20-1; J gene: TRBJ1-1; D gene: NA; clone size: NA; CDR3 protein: CSARDAKKATEAFF; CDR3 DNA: TGCAGTGCTAGAGACGCGAAAAAGGCCACTGAAGCTTTCTTT
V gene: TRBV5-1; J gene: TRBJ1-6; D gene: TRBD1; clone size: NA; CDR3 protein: CASSLRGQGANSPLHF; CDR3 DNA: TGCGCCAGCAGCCTGAGAGGACAGGGTGCCAATTCACCCCTCCACTTT
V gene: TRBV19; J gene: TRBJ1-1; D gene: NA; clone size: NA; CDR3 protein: CASSLGIGEGTEAFF; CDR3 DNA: TGTGCCAGTAGTTTAGGGATAGGCGAGGGGACTGAAGCTTTCTTT
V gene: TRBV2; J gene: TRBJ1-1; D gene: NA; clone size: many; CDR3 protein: CASSKPDSGNTEAFF; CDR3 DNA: TGTGCCAGCAGTAAACCCGACAGCGGGAACACTGAAGCTTTCTTT
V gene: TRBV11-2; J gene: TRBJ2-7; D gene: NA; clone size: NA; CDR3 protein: CASSLYPRGRGYEQYF; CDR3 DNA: TGTGCCAGCAGCTTATACCCAAGGGGGAGAGGCTACGAGCAGTACTTC
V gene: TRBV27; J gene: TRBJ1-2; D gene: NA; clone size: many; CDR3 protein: CASSYQGNGYTF; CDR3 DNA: TGTGCCAGCAGTTACCAGGGAAATGGCTACACCTTC
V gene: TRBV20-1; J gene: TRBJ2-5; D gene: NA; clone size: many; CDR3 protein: CSARGATAQETQYF; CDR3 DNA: TGCAGTGCTAGGGGAGCGACAGCCCAAGAGACCCAGTACTTC
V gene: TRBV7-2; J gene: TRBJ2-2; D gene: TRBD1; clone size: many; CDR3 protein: CASSSRDRVVGVTGELFF; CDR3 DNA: TGTGCCAGCAGCAGCCGGGACAGGGTCGTGGGCGTCACCGGGGAGCTGTTTTTT
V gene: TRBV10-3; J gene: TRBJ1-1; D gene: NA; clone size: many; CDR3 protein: CAISGFGGRGGLNTEAFF; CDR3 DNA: TGTGCCATCAGTGGCTTCGGGGGGCGCGGTGGTCTGAACACTGAAGCTTTCTTT
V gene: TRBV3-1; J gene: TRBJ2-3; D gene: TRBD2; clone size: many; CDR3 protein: CASSHGGTQYF; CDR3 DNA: TGTGCCAGCAGCCACGGGGGGACGCAGTATTTT
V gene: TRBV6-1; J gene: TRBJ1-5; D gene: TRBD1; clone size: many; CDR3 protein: CASRQGGQGASRNQPQHF; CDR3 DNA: TGTGCCAGCAGGCAGGGGGGACAGGGGGCGTCGAGGAATCAGCCCCAGCATTTT
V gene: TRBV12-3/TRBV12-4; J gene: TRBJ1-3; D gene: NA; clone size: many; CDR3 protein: CASSEQAGNTIYF; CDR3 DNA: TGTGCCAGCAGTGAACAGGCTGGAAACACCATATATTTT
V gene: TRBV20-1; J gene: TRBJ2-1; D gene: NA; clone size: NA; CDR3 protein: CSARGTYSYNEQFF; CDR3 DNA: TGCAGTGCTAGAGGAACGTACTCCTACAATGAGCAGTTCTTC
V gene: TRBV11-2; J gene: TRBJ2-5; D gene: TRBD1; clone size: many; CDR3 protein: CASSSVPDRGLWETQYF; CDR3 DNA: TGTGCCAGCAGCTCGGTTCCGGACAGGGGGCTTTGGGAGACCCAGTACTTC
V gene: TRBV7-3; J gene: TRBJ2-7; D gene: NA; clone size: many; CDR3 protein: CASSLNHNYEQYF; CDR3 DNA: TGTGCCAGCAGCTTAAATCACAACTACGAGCAGTACTTC
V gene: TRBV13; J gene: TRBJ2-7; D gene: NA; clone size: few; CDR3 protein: CASSPGRSRPEQYF; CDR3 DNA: TGTGCCAGCAGCCCGGGACGGTCCAGGCCCGAGCAGTACTTC
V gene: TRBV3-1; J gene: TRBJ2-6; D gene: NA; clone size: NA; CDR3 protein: CASNSGGRIPFSVSGANVLTF; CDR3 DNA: TGTGCCAGCAACTCCGGGGGACGGATCCCTTTCTCGGTCTCTGGGGCCAACGTCCTGACTTTC
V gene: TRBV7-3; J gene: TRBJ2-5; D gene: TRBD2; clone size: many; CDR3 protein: CASSPSGLARGETQYF; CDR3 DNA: TGTGCCAGCAGCCCCTCGGGACTAGCAAGAGGAGAGACCCAGTACTTC
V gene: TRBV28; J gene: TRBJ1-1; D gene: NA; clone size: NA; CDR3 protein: CASSYGGWGRGTEAFF; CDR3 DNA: TGTGCCAGCAGTTATGGGGGGTGGGGTCGAGGCACTGAAGCTTTCTTT
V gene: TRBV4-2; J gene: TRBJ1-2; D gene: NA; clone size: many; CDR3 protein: CASSQDDGYTF; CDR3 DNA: TGTGCCAGCAGCCAAGACGATGGCTACACCTTC
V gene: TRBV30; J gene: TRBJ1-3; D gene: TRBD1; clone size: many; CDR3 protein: CAWSGGQTSGNTIYF; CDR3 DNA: TGTGCCTGGAGTGGGGGACAGACGTCTGGAAACACCATATATTTT
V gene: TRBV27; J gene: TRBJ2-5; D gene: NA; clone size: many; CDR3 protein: CASIGWGGSEKTQYF; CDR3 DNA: TGTGCCAGCATAGGATGGGGCGGCTCGGAGAAGACCCAGTACTTC
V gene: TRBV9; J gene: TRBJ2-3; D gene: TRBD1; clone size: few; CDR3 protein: CASSAGQASTDTQYF; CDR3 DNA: TGTGCCAGCAGCGCGGGACAGGCGAGCACAGATACGCAGTATTTT
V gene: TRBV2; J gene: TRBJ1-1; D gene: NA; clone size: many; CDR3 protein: CASSLRVGNTEAFF; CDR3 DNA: TGTGCCAGCAGCTTGAGGGTAGGAAACACTGAAGCTTTCTTT